These T cell receptor beta chains were read from a single sample in a study of shared clonotypes between healthy human individuals. This table comes from immunoSEQ multiplex PCR, and its TCRdb copy is limited to in-frame clones, with some not included. The sample includes millions of clones, more than 85% of them seen just once. The sample consisted of naive CD8+ T cells from PBMCs. The receptors come from a man aged 18 to 29 in good health. Some clones in this sample may be carry-over from other donors' samples. The CDR3 runs from the conserved cysteine through the conserved F or W. Each record gives: clone size, V gene, J gene, D gene, CDR3 DNA, CDR3 protein. The D gene is left open where the match is weak. Clone size appears in some rows only: once, few, many, or a class for an expanded clone.

abundance: -
v_gene: TRBV6-5
j_gene: TRBJ2-3
d_gene: TRBD2
CDR3nt: TGTGCCAGCAGTTACGGAGCGGGGGGAAGGAATACGCAGTATTTT
CDR3aa: CASSYGAGGRNTQYF

abundance: -
v_gene: TRBV2
j_gene: TRBJ1-2
d_gene: -
CDR3nt: TGTGCCAGCAGTGAGAACAAGTACTATGGCTACACCTTC
CDR3aa: CASSENKYYGYTF

abundance: -
v_gene: TRBV7-3
j_gene: TRBJ1-2
d_gene: -
CDR3nt: TGTGCCAGCAGCTCCTCAGGGGTTGGTGGCTACACCTTC
CDR3aa: CASSSSGVGGYTF

abundance: -
v_gene: TRBV5-1
j_gene: TRBJ2-7
d_gene: -
CDR3nt: TGCGCCAGCAGGTCTAGGATAGCCTACGAGCAGTACTTC
CDR3aa: CASRSRIAYEQYF

abundance: -
v_gene: TRBV28
j_gene: TRBJ1-1
d_gene: -
CDR3nt: TGTGCCAGCAGTTTATACGGTAACACTGAAGCTTTCTTT
CDR3aa: CASSLYGNTEAFF

abundance: -
v_gene: TRBV14
j_gene: TRBJ2-7
d_gene: -
CDR3nt: TGTGCCAGCAGCCAAGAGGGCAGGGCTCACGAGCAGTACTTC
CDR3aa: CASSQEGRAHEQYF

abundance: once
v_gene: TRBV27
j_gene: TRBJ1-5
d_gene: -
CDR3nt: TGTGCCAGCAGCCCCGTTCGTCCCTCGCAGAATCAGCCCCAGCATTTT
CDR3aa: CASSPVRPSQNQPQHF

abundance: -
v_gene: TRBV4-1
j_gene: TRBJ2-7
d_gene: -
CDR3nt: TGCGCCAGCAGCCCCAGACTAGACGAGCAGTACTTC
CDR3aa: CASSPRLDEQYF

abundance: -
v_gene: TRBV7-9
j_gene: TRBJ2-7
d_gene: -
CDR3nt: TGTGCCAGCAATCGGGGTTCCGAGCAGTACTTC
CDR3aa: CASNRGSEQYF

abundance: once
v_gene: TRBV7-9
j_gene: TRBJ2-1
d_gene: -
CDR3nt: TGTGCCAGCAGCCCTGTACGGGGTCGCTCCTACAATGAGCAGTTCTTC
CDR3aa: CASSPVRGRSYNEQFF

abundance: -
v_gene: TRBV27
j_gene: TRBJ1-4
d_gene: TRBD1
CDR3nt: TGTGCCAGCAGTTTTCTTAGGACAGGAGGGATTCGAGAAAAACTGTTTTTT
CDR3aa: CASSFLRTGGIREKLFF

abundance: -
v_gene: TRBV5-1
j_gene: TRBJ1-5
d_gene: -
CDR3nt: TGCGCCAGCAGCCTAGGACCAGGGGCGAATCAGCCCCAGCATTTT
CDR3aa: CASSLGPGANQPQHF

abundance: -
v_gene: TRBV28
j_gene: TRBJ2-7
d_gene: TRBD2
CDR3nt: TGTGCCAGCAGTGGGAGGGATCCAGCCTACGAGCAGTACTTC
CDR3aa: CASSGRDPAYEQYF

abundance: -
v_gene: TRBV7-9
j_gene: TRBJ2-1
d_gene: -
CDR3nt: TGTGCCATCCGAGACAGGTCGAATGAGCAGTTCTTC
CDR3aa: CAIRDRSNEQFF

abundance: -
v_gene: TRBV7-9
j_gene: TRBJ1-3
d_gene: -
CDR3nt: TGTGCCAGCAGCCCGCGGGACGGAGGAAACACCATATATTTT
CDR3aa: CASSPRDGGNTIYF

abundance: -
v_gene: TRBV10-3
j_gene: TRBJ2-1
d_gene: TRBD2
CDR3nt: TGTGCCTCCGGCACTAGCGCTGACCCTGAGCAGTTCTTC
CDR3aa: CASGTSADPEQFF

abundance: -
v_gene: TRBV6-6
j_gene: TRBJ2-1
d_gene: TRBD1
CDR3nt: TGTGCCAGCAGTCACCCGGGACAGGGCTACAATGAGCAGTTCTTC
CDR3aa: CASSHPGQGYNEQFF

abundance: -
v_gene: TRBV29-1
j_gene: TRBJ2-3
d_gene: TRBD2
CDR3nt: TGCAGCGTTGTCCCCCGGACTAGCGGGAGAACAGATACGCAGTATTTT
CDR3aa: CSVVPRTSGRTDTQYF

abundance: few
v_gene: TRBV5-1
j_gene: TRBJ1-1
d_gene: TRBD1
CDR3nt: TGCGCCAGCAGCTTTAGGACAGGAGAAAACACTGAAGCTTTCTTT
CDR3aa: CASSFRTGENTEAFF

abundance: -
v_gene: TRBV4-3
j_gene: TRBJ2-5
d_gene: -
CDR3nt: TGCGCCAGCAGCCAAGACCGGACAAGCTTCAGAGGGGCCCAGTACTTC
CDR3aa: CASSQDRTSFRGAQYF

abundance: -
v_gene: TRBV5-4
j_gene: TRBJ2-1
d_gene: -
CDR3nt: TGTGCCAGCAGCTTAGGGACCCCCGGATACCCCTACAATGAGCAGTTCTTC
CDR3aa: CASSLGTPGYPYNEQFF

abundance: -
v_gene: TRBV10-3
j_gene: TRBJ2-7
d_gene: -
CDR3nt: TGTGCCATCAGTAAACCGGGACCCACATATATCGACGAGCAGTACTTC
CDR3aa: CAISKPGPTYIDEQYF

abundance: -
v_gene: TRBV7-9
j_gene: TRBJ2-7
d_gene: TRBD2
CDR3nt: TGTGCCAGCAGCTTAGTATTGGGAGCGGGAGACTTGTCCTTC
CDR3aa: CASSLVLGAGDLSF

abundance: -
v_gene: TRBV9
j_gene: TRBJ2-7
d_gene: TRBD2
CDR3nt: TGTGCCAGCAGCGTAGACACTAGCGGACTATACGAGCAGTACTTC
CDR3aa: CASSVDTSGLYEQYF

abundance: -
v_gene: TRBV27
j_gene: TRBJ2-1
d_gene: -
CDR3nt: TGTGCCAGCAGTTTATTGTGGGCCCCCGGGAGTTCCTACAATGAGCAGTTCTTC
CDR3aa: CASSLLWAPGSSYNEQFF

abundance: -
v_gene: TRBV7-3
j_gene: TRBJ2-3
d_gene: -
CDR3nt: TGTGCCAGCAGCTTAAACCCTAGTGCGACGTACACAGATACGCAGTATTTT
CDR3aa: CASSLNPSATYTDTQYF

abundance: -
v_gene: TRBV19
j_gene: TRBJ1-2
d_gene: TRBD1
CDR3nt: TGTGCCAGTAGTATCCGGTCAGGGGGGATCAACTATGGCTACACCTTC
CDR3aa: CASSIRSGGINYGYTF

abundance: -
v_gene: TRBV5-5
j_gene: TRBJ2-7
d_gene: TRBD1
CDR3nt: TGTGCCAGCAGCTTGGCGGGACAGGGAACCTACGAGCAGTACTTC
CDR3aa: CASSLAGQGTYEQYF

abundance: -
v_gene: TRBV27
j_gene: TRBJ1-1
d_gene: -
CDR3nt: TGTGCCAGCAGTTCGATTCTGGTGAACACTGAAGCTTTCTTT
CDR3aa: CASSSILVNTEAFF

abundance: -
v_gene: TRBV9
j_gene: TRBJ1-2
d_gene: TRBD1
CDR3nt: TGTGCCAGCAGCGCGGGACAGGGGTTAAACTATGGCTACACCTTC
CDR3aa: CASSAGQGLNYGYTF

abundance: -
v_gene: TRBV27
j_gene: TRBJ2-7
d_gene: TRBD1
CDR3nt: TGTGCCAGCAGTCCCGGACAGGGGGTGGCCTACGAGCAGTACTTC
CDR3aa: CASSPGQGVAYEQYF

abundance: -
v_gene: TRBV6-6
j_gene: TRBJ2-1
d_gene: TRBD2
CDR3nt: TGTGCCAGCCGTTTTACCGGTCAGGGAGGGGAGCAGTTCTTC
CDR3aa: CASRFTGQGGEQFF

abundance: -
v_gene: TRBV28
j_gene: TRBJ2-7
d_gene: -
CDR3nt: TGTGCCAGCAGTCCAGGGGGACTATCCTACGAGCAGTACTTC
CDR3aa: CASSPGGLSYEQYF

abundance: few
v_gene: TRBV14
j_gene: TRBJ2-1
d_gene: -
CDR3nt: TGTGCCAGCAAGGGGCACTTGTCCTACAATGAGCAGTTCTTC
CDR3aa: CASKGHLSYNEQFF

abundance: -
v_gene: TRBV14
j_gene: TRBJ2-5
d_gene: TRBD1
CDR3nt: TGTGCCAGCAGCCCAGGGGGCGCACGCGGGGAGACCCAGTACTTC
CDR3aa: CASSPGGARGETQYF

abundance: once
v_gene: TRBV28
j_gene: TRBJ2-7
d_gene: TRBD1
CDR3nt: TGTGCCAGCAGTCGGGGACAGGGGGTCACCTACGAGCAGTACTTC
CDR3aa: CASSRGQGVTYEQYF

abundance: -
v_gene: TRBV11-2
j_gene: TRBJ2-5
d_gene: TRBD2
CDR3nt: TGTGCCAGCAGCTCGGGACTAGCGTTAAAAGAGACCCAGTACTTC
CDR3aa: CASSSGLALKETQYF

abundance: -
v_gene: TRBV6-6
j_gene: TRBJ1-5
d_gene: -
CDR3nt: TGTGCCAGCAGTTACTCCCCCAGGGAGCATCAGCCCCAGCATTTT
CDR3aa: CASSYSPREHQPQHF

abundance: once
v_gene: TRBV14
j_gene: TRBJ1-4
d_gene: -
CDR3nt: TGTGCCAGCAGCCCCCCAACAGCAACTAATGAAAAACTGTTTTTT
CDR3aa: CASSPPTATNEKLFF

abundance: -
v_gene: TRBV10-2
j_gene: TRBJ2-5
d_gene: TRBD2
CDR3nt: TGCGCCAGCAGTGAGTCGAACCTAGCGGTACATCCCCCGGAGACCCAGTACTTC
CDR3aa: CASSESNLAVHPPETQYF

abundance: -
v_gene: TRBV13
j_gene: TRBJ2-3
d_gene: -
CDR3nt: TGTGCCAGCAGCTTCGAGGAGGGGAGGAGCACAGATACGCAGTATTTT
CDR3aa: CASSFEEGRSTDTQYF

abundance: -
v_gene: TRBV19
j_gene: TRBJ2-2
d_gene: -
CDR3nt: TGTGCCAGTAGTATAAGGGGGACCGGGGAGCTGTTTTTT
CDR3aa: CASSIRGTGELFF

abundance: -
v_gene: TRBV25-1
j_gene: TRBJ2-5
d_gene: -
CDR3nt: TGTGCCAGCAGTGAATATAGAATCGAGGAGACCCAGTACTTC
CDR3aa: CASSEYRIEETQYF

abundance: -
v_gene: TRBV27
j_gene: TRBJ2-1
d_gene: -
CDR3nt: TGTGCCAGCAGCAGTGGACAGTATCACAATGAGCAGTTCTTC
CDR3aa: CASSSGQYHNEQFF

abundance: once
v_gene: TRBV6-6
j_gene: TRBJ2-5
d_gene: TRBD2
CDR3nt: TGTGCCAGCAGTCATGGAGCGGGAGGTCAAGAGACCCAGTACTTC
CDR3aa: CASSHGAGGQETQYF

abundance: -
v_gene: TRBV28
j_gene: TRBJ2-1
d_gene: TRBD2
CDR3nt: TGTGCCAGCAGTGCTCGACTAGCGGGAATTGAGCAGTTCTTC
CDR3aa: CASSARLAGIEQFF

abundance: -
v_gene: TRBV27
j_gene: TRBJ2-7
d_gene: TRBD1
CDR3nt: TGTGCCAGCGCACCTCCGGGACAGCCCAACGAGCAGTACTTC
CDR3aa: CASAPPGQPNEQYF

abundance: -
v_gene: TRBV10-2
j_gene: TRBJ2-7
d_gene: TRBD1
CDR3nt: TGCGCCAGCAGTGAGACCGGGACAGGAGCTCCCTACGAGCAGTACTTC
CDR3aa: CASSETGTGAPYEQYF

abundance: -
v_gene: TRBV7-2
j_gene: TRBJ1-1
d_gene: -
CDR3nt: TGTGCCAGCAGCTCGGGTTGGTGGGGCGAAGGCGACACTGAAGCTTTCTTT
CDR3aa: CASSSGWWGEGDTEAFF

abundance: -
v_gene: TRBV7-6
j_gene: TRBJ2-7
d_gene: -
CDR3nt: TGTGCCAGCAGCTTTTACACACTGACGGGAGTCCACGAGCAGTACTTC
CDR3aa: CASSFYTLTGVHEQYF

abundance: -
v_gene: TRBV7-9
j_gene: TRBJ2-1
d_gene: TRBD2
CDR3nt: TGTGCCAGCAGCCACCCAGGTTTGCGGGAGGGCCTCAATGAGCAGTTCTTC
CDR3aa: CASSHPGLREGLNEQFF